Below are 32 T cell receptor beta chains sequenced from a single sample in a study of regulatory T cells in long-lasting Graves disease. Regarding time point: newly diagnosed GD, antithyroid drugs for less than 3 months. Extracted RNA from PBMCs served as the source of the TCR library. The authors built TCR beta libraries using iRepertoire HTBI primers and Arm-PCR of CDR3 regions. TCRdb re-derived calls from the multiplex PCR reads in MiXCR, one entry per CDR3 protein. The sample holds around 330,000 distinct CDR3 sequences, over 15% seen once. The sequences come from peripheral blood mononuclear cells (PBMCs), collected at new diagnosis, from a patient treated with antithyroid drugs. All receptors derive from a female donor with Graves disease.

The sample holds one count of this clonotype. The chain uses TRBV12-3 or TRBV12-4 and TRBJ1-5, with no clear D. This CDR3 contains 13 residues. Trimming took off 7 bases at V and 1 base at J, with 8 bases between the two ends. DNA for the CDR3: TGTGCCAGCACCTTGAGGAGCAATCAGCCCCAGCATTTT. Translating gives CASTLRSNQPQHF.

This clonotype was seen ten or more times. The gene calls are TRBV29-1 and TRBJ2-3; D not resolved. CDR1 and CDR2 (germline): SQVTM, ANQGSEA. V was shortened by 3 bases and J by 0 bases, with 4 bases between the two germline ends. CDR3 length: 12 residues. CDR3 region: CSVDPSTDTQYF. The DNA of the CDR3 is TGCAGCGTTGACCCTAGCACAGATACGCAGTATTTT.

This clonotype was observed at least ten times. The chain carries TRBV2 and TRBJ2-7, with a weak D call TRBD2 (6 bases). Trimming pared 5 bases from V and 3 bases from J, leaving 11 bases between. CDR1 and CDR2 from the germline V gene are SNHLY and FYNNEI. CDR3 length: 13 amino acids. The DNA for the CDR3 is TGTGCCAGCAGTACTCGGGAGAGCTACGAGCAGTACTTC. Translated: CASSTRESYEQYF.

This clonotype was detected ten times or more. J is TRBJ2-5 and V is TRBV7-3; D gene uncertain. Trimming pared 3 bases from V and 2 bases from J, leaving 7 bases between. CDR1 is SGHTA, CDR2 FQGTGA, per germline. The CDR3 length is 13 residues. The CDR3: CASSLGSQETQYF. CDR3 DNA: TGTGCCAGCAGCTTGGGATCACAAGAGACCCAGTACTTC.

The genes are TRBV9 and TRBJ1-3, with D unclear. Germline values: CDR1 SGDLS, CDR2 YYNGEE. This CDR3 spans 15 amino acids. V shed 3 bases and J shed 0 bases, with 10 bases lying between them. The CDR3 reads CASSALGDSGNTIYF. DNA for the CDR3: TGTGCCAGCAGCGCCCTCGGGGACTCTGGAAACACCATATATTTT.

Details on this clonotype: It may be a read error: a sequence one base away is much more abundant. The chain is built from TRBV24-1 and TRBJ2-3; 10 bases line up with TRBD1. The germline V gene has CDR1 KGHDR and CDR2 SFDVKD. The CDR3 extends over 16 amino acids. Here the CDR3 DNA reads TGTGCCGCCAGTGACAGGGGGCTAAAAGCATCAGATACGCAGTATTTT. It yields the protein CAASDRGLKASDTQYF.

For the CDR3, the DNA is TGTGCCAGCAGTTACTCGAGGCGGACAGGGACCGGGGAGCTGTTTTTT. This translates into CASSYSRRTGTGELFF. The V gene is TRBV6-5, the J gene TRBJ2-2; 8 nucleotides match TRBD1. Germline CDR1 is MNHEY and CDR2 is SVGAGI. The CDR3 has 16 amino acids. V was clipped by 0 bases and J by 5 bases; unmatched bases: 5.

This clonotype was seen many times. The J gene is TRBJ1-4, the V gene TRBV19, with D unclear. V was pared by 1 base and J by 0 bases, with 3 bases between. The CDR3 has 14 residues. Germline V gives CDR1 LNHDA, CDR2 SQIVND (reference sequence). DNA for the CDR3: TGTGCCAGTAGTATAGGCGCAACTAATGAAAAACTGTTTTTT. Translation: CASSIGATNEKLFF. Filled out from reference TRBV19 and TRBJ1-4, the complete variable domain reads DGGITQSPKYLFRKEGQNVTLSCEQNLNHDAMYWYRQDPGQGLRLIYYSQIVNDFQKGDIAEGYSVSREKKESFPLTVTSAQKNPTAFYLCASSIGATNEKLFFGSGTQLSVL.

The V call is TRBV7-2, the J call TRBJ2-1; D may correspond to TRBD1 or TRBD2 (5 bases each). Trimming removed 2 bases at V and 6 bases at J, with 14 bases between. Germline V gene data show CDR1 as SGHTA and CDR2 as FQGNSA. The CDR3 totals 15 residues. The CDR3 protein is CASSLSGLGVNEQFF. CDR3 nucleotide sequence: TGTGCCAGCAGCTTAAGCGGATTGGGGGTCAATGAGCAGTTCTTC.

This clonotype has a count of ten or more. The V call is TRBV19, the J call TRBJ2-7, with a possible D match to TRBD1 (5 bases). Germline lookup yields CDR1 LNHDA and CDR2 SQIVND (reference sequence). Trimming shortened V by 7 bases and J by 1 base, and 17 bases separated the two germline ends. The CDR3 sequence is 15 residues long. In DNA form, the CDR3 reads TGTGCCAGTACCATTAGGGGTGGCGGTTCCTACGAGCAGTACTTC. Amino acid sequence: CASTIRGGGSYEQYF.

This chain connects TRBV20-1 to TRBJ2-1; 8 positions agree with TRBD2. The CDR3 runs to 15 residues. J was trimmed by 4 bases and V by 6 bases; bases with no gene match: 11. The germline gives CDR1 DFQATT, CDR2 SNEGSKA (reference sequence). This CDR3 is CSAPLPEREYNEQFF. CDR3 sequence (DNA): TGCAGTGCCCCCTTGCCAGAGCGGGAGTACAATGAGCAGTTCTTC.

This clonotype has a handful of counts. The chain links TRBV9 to TRBJ2-1; 7 bases are a match to TRBD2. V trimming: 2 bases; J trimming: 2 bases; junction bases outside the gene matches: 10. The CDR3 totals 17 residues. Germline assignment: CDR1 SGDLS and CDR2 YYNGEE. The CDR3 sequence: CASSVYPTAGAYNEQFF. DNA of the CDR3: TGTGCCAGCAGCGTGTACCCAACTGCGGGGGCCTACAATGAGCAGTTCTTC.

The rearrangement uses TRBV19 and TRBJ1-5; D might be TRBD1 (5 bases). Trimming removed 5 bases from V and 4 bases from J, with 18 bases in between. This CDR3 spans 16 amino acids. The germline V gene encodes CDR1 LNHDA and CDR2 SQIVND (reference sequence). The CDR3 DNA is TGTGCCAGTAGTCCCTCCCGGGACCCCCTTAATCAGCCCCAGCATTTT. This translates into CASSPSRDPLNQPQHF.

This clonotype was seen repeatedly, ten times or more. V is TRBV14 and J is TRBJ2-1, with D unclear. CDR3 length equals 14 residues. The V end lost 5 bases, the J end lost 9 bases, and 17 bases lay between the germline ends. Germline assignment: CDR1 SGHDN and CDR2 FVKESK. The CDR3 sequence: CASSRGPSLSEQFF. CDR3 coding DNA: TGTGCCAGCAGCAGAGGACCTTCTCTCAGTGAGCAGTTCTTC.

This clonotype has at least ten counts. The genes are TRBV5-1 and TRBJ2-7, with 10 bases that match TRBD2. The germline V gene has CDR1 SGHRS and CDR2 YFSETQ. This CDR3 region has 17 residues. V dropped 1 base and J dropped 2; count of bases not matched to a gene: 9. CDR3 coding DNA: TGCGCCAGCAGCTTGTGGGCTAGCGGGAGCGGGACCTACGAGCAGTACTTC. This sequence encodes CASSLWASGSGTYEQYF. The complete variable domain, with remaining parts taken from reference TRBV5-1 and TRBJ2-7, reads KAGVTQTPRYLIKTRGQQVTLSCSPISGHRSVSWYQQTPGQGLQFLFEYFSETQRNKGNFPGRFSGRQFSNSRSEMNVSTLELGDSALYLCASSLWASGSGTYEQYFGPGTRLTVT.

This clonotype was seen a handful of times. With a much larger clone just one base away, this may be a read error. The rearrangement links TRBV7-9 to TRBJ2-7; perhaps TRBD1 as D (6 bases). Per the germline V gene, CDR1 is SEHNR and CDR2 is FQNEAQ (reference sequence). The CDR3 runs 16 residues. V was clipped by 1 base and J by 4 bases, with 17 bases between them. The CDR3 DNA follows: TGTGCCAGCAGCTTAGGGTCCGGGACACCATTTTACGAGCAGTACGTC. This encodes CASSLGSGTPFYEQYV.

J is TRBJ1-1 and V is TRBV4-2; 7 bases are shared with TRBD1. With V trimmed by 5 bases and J by 4 bases, 4 bases remained unmatched. The length of the CDR3 is 13 residues. CDR1 and CDR2 from the germline V gene are LGHNA and YNFKEQ. The CDR3 region has the DNA TGTGCCAGCAGCAGGGGGCGTGCCACTGAAGCTTTCTTT. Its translation: CASSRGRATEAFF.

This clonotype occurred many times. This CDR3 is CASRGQGGEKLFF. The CDR3 nucleotides are TGTGCCAGCAGAGGACAGGGTGGAGAAAAACTGTTTTTT. The genes are TRBV7-2 and TRBJ1-4; 8 bases match TRBD1. From germline, CDR1 is SGHTA and CDR2 FQGNSA. The CDR3 contains 13 residues. V trimming: 6 bases; J trimming: 8 bases; junction bases outside the gene matches: 5. The whole variable domain, remainder taken from reference TRBV7-2 and TRBJ1-4, is GAGVSQSPSNKVTEKGKDVELRCDPISGHTALYWYRQSLGQGLEFLIYFQGNSAPDKSGLPSDRFSAERTGGSVSTLTIQRTQQEDSAVYLCASRGQGGEKLFFGSGTQLSVL.

Ten or more counts support this clonotype. The J gene is TRBJ2-3, the V gene TRBV20-1; D may correspond to TRBD1 or TRBD2 (6 bases each). Trimming left V 6 bases short and J 4 bases short, with 11 bases between. Germline values: CDR1 DFQATT, CDR2 SNEGSKA (reference sequence). This CDR3 is built from 12 residues. CDR3 loop: CSAQRGADTQYF. DNA of the CDR3: TGCAGTGCCCAAAGGGGGGCAGATACGCAGTATTTT.

This clonotype was counted many times. The chain employs TRBV30 and TRBJ2-1; D gene ambiguous. Trimming pared 8 bases from V and 9 bases from J, leaving 11 bases between. The CDR3 spans 10 residues. CDR1 is GTSNPN, CDR2 SVGIG, per germline (reference sequence). In nucleotides, the CDR3 is TGTGCCGAAAAAAGGGTTGAGCAGTTCTTC. Amino acid sequence: CAEKRVEQFF.

This clonotype was recorded many times. The genes are TRBV6-9 and TRBJ2-5, with 8 bases lining up with TRBD1. Per germline, CDR1 MNHGY and CDR2 SVAAGI. Unmatched junction bases numbered 7, after V lost 3 bases and J lost 4 bases. The CDR3 runs to 15 residues. CDR3 nucleotide sequence: TGTGCCAGCAGTTACTCAGGGGGCGGTGTAGAGACCCAGTACTTC. This codes for CASSYSGGGVETQYF.

Of note for this clonotype: A much more abundant neighbour one base away suggests this may be a read error. The chain links TRBV7-2 to TRBJ1-1; D is uncertain. This CDR3 spans 16 amino acids. Germline V gene data show CDR1 as SGHTA and CDR2 as FQGNSA. With 1 base removed from V and 0 bases from J, the gap between germline ends came to 12 bases. The CDR3 bases are TGTGCCAGCAGCTTAGGAGGAGGGTCAGTGAACACTGAAGCTTTCTTT. Protein sequence: CASSLGGGSVNTEAFF.

This clonotype has at least ten counts. The gene calls are TRBV12-3 or TRBV12-4 and TRBJ2-3; perhaps TRBD2 as D (7 bases). The CDR3 consists of 14 residues. With 5 bases removed from V and 3 bases from J, the gap between germline ends came to 12 bases. CDR3 amino acids: CASSLGGRTDTQYF. The CDR3 DNA is TGTGCCAGCAGTCTGGGGGGGCGAACAGATACGCAGTATTTT.

In its sample, this clonotype was seen many times. The chain employs TRBV25-1 and TRBJ2-3; no clear D. The V and J ends lost 1 base and 2 bases respectively, with 13 bases between them. Germline CDR1 MGHDK, CDR2 SYGVNS. This CDR3 comprises 16 residues. The CDR3: CASSELGQVNTDTQYF. The CDR3 nucleotides are TGTGCCAGCAGTGAATTGGGCCAGGTGAACACAGATACGCAGTATTTT.

Points on this clonotype: Germline and junction disagree at one end, which may indicate a read error. The CDR3 sequence: CASRWARANSEAFF. For the CDR3, the DNA is TGTGCCAGCAGGTGGGCCAGGGCGAACTCTGAAGCTTTCTTT. The V call is TRBV12-3 or TRBV12-4, the J call TRBJ1-1, with D maybe TRBD1 (5 bases). The CDR3 totals 14 residues.

This clonotype was counted at least ten times. The V call is TRBV9, the J call TRBJ2-1; D call uncertain. V was cut by 0 bases and J by 3 bases, with 10 bases left in between. Germline V gene sequence: CDR1 SGDLS, CDR2 YYNGEE. The CDR3 spans 15 residues. The CDR3 bases are TGTGCCAGCAGCGTAGCCCTGGCTAGCTACAATGAGCAGTTCTTC. Amino acid sequence: CASSVALASYNEQFF.

The chain couples TRBV6-5 to TRBJ1-4; D gene ambiguous. The V end was cut by 0 bases, the J end by 10 bases, with 9 bases between. The CDR3 spans 13 residues. CDR1 and CDR2 from the germline V gene are MNHEY and SVGAGI. The CDR3 coding sequence is TGTGCCAGCAGTTACTCTGCCCAAGTAAAACTGTTTTTT. This gives the protein CASSYSAQVKLFF.

This chain joins TRBV11-3 and TRBJ2-5; a possible D gene is TRBD2 (5 bases). The CDR3 is 17 residues long. Germline V gives CDR1 SGHNT, CDR2 YENEEA. Trimming stripped 5 bases from V and 3 bases from J, with 22 bases between. CDR3 nucleotide sequence: TGTGCCAGCAGCGTCAGATCCGGACTGGTGGCAGAAGAGACCCAGTACTTC. It codes for CASSVRSGLVAEETQYF.

This clonotype was counted between two and nine times. The chain carries TRBV19 and TRBJ2-3; possibly TRBD2 for D (6 bases). Trimming left V 5 bases short and J 2 bases short, with 11 bases between. The CDR3 loop spans 14 amino acids. Per the germline V gene, CDR1 is LNHDA and CDR2 is SQIVND (reference sequence). The CDR3 protein is CASSYGTLTDTQYF. The CDR3 DNA follows: TGTGCCAGTAGTTACGGGACTCTCACAGATACGCAGTATTTT.

The J gene is TRBJ2-7, the V gene TRBV30; 10 nucleotides line up with TRBD2. Trimming cost V 4 bases and J 1 base; bases outside gene matches: 7. The germline V gene has CDR1 GTSNPN and CDR2 SVGIG (reference sequence). The CDR3 has 15 amino acids. The CDR3 reads CAWNIPGLASYEQYF. The DNA for the CDR3 is TGTGCCTGGAATATACCGGGACTAGCGTCCTACGAGCAGTACTTC.

V gene TRBV7-9 combines with J gene TRBJ1-4; D unclear. The CDR3 extends over 17 amino acids. Germline assignment: CDR1 SEHNR and CDR2 FQNEAQ (reference sequence). V lost 2 bases and J 0 bases, leaving 13 bases between the germline ends. The CDR3 sequence: CASSLTAAGATNEKLFF. CDR3 bases: TGTGCCAGCAGCTTAACGGCAGCGGGTGCAACTAATGAAAAACTGTTTTTT. The full variable domain, in which reference TRBV7-9 and TRBJ1-4 provide the parts outside the CDR3, is DTGVSQNPRHKITKRGQNVTFRCDPISEHNRLYWYRQTLGQGPEFLTYFQNEAQLEKSRLLSDRFSAERPKGSFSTLEIQRTEQGDSAMYLCASSLTAAGATNEKLFFGSGTQLSVL.

This clonotype showed up many times. Being one base from a much bigger clone, this may be a read error. The chain links TRBV2 to TRBJ2-7; D remains ambiguous. The CDR3 consists of 13 residues. Looked up from germline, CDR1 is SNHLY and CDR2 is FYNNEI. CDR3 DNA: TGTGCCAGCTCACTGGCAGCTTACTACGAGCAGTGCTTC. Encoded protein: CASSLAAYYEQCF.